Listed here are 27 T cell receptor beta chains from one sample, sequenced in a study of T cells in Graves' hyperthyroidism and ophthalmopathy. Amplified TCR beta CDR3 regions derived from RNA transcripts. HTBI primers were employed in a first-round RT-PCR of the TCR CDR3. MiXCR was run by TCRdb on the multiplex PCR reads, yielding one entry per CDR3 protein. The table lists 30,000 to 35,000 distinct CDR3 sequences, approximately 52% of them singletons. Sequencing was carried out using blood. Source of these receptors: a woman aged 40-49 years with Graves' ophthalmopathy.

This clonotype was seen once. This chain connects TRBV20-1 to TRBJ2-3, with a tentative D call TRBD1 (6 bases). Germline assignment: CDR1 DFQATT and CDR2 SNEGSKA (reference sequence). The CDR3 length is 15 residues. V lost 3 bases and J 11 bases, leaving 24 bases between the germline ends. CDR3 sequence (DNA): TGCAGTGCTAGTGACGGACAGAGCTCCTACAGTGAGCAGTATTTT. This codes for CSASDGQSSYSEQYF.

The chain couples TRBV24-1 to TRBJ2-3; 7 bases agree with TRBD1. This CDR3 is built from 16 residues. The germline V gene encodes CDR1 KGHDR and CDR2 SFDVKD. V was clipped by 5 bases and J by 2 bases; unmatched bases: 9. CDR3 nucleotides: TGTGCCACCAGTGGGCCAACGGGACAGACCACAGATACGCAGTATTTT. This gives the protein CATSGPTGQTTDTQYF.

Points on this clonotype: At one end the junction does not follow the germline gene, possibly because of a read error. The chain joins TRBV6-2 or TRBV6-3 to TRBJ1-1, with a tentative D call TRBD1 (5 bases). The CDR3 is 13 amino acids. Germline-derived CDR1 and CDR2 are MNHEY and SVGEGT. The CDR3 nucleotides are TGTGTCAGCAGGGCAGGAGCCCGCACGGAAGCTTTCTTT. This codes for CVSRAGARTEAFF.

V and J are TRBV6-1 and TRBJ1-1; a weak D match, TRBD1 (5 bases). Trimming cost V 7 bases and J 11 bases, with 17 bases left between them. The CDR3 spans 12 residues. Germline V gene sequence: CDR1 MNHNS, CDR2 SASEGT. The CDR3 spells CASNPDTTSAFF. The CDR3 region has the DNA TGTGCCAGCAACCCGGACACTACGTCGGCTTTCTTT.

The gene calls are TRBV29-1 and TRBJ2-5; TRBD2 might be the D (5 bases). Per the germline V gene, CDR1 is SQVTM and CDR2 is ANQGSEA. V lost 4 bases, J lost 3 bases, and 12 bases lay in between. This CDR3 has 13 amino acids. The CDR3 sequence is CSVVEPGKETQYF. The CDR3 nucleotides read TGCAGCGTTGTGGAACCCGGGAAAGAGACCCAGTACTTC.

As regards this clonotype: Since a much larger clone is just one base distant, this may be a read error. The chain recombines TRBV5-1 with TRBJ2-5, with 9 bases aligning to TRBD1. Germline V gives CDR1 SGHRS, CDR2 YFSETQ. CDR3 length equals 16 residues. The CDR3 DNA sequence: TGCGCCAGCGGCTTGGAAGGGACAGGGTATCAAGAGACCCAGTACTTC. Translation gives CASGLEGTGYQETQYF.

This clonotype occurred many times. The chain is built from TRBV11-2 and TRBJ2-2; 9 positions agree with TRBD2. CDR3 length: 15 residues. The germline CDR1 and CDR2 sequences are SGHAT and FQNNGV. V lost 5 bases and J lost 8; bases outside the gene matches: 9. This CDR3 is CASSKAGGVLGELFF. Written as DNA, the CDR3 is TGTGCCAGCAGCAAAGCGGGAGGCGTGTTAGGGGAGCTGTTTTTT.

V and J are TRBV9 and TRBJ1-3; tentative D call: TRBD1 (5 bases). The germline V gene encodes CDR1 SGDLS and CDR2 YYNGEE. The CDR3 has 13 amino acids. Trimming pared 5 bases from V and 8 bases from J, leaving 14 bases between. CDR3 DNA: TGTGCCAGCAGTACGGGGCCGAGGGACACCATATATTTT. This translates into CASSTGPRDTIYF.

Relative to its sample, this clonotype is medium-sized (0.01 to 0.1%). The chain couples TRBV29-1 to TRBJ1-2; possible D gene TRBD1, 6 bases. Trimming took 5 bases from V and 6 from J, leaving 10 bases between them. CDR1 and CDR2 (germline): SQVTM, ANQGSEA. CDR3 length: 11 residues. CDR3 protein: CSVSGTNGYTF. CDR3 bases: TGCAGCGTTTCCGGGACAAATGGCTACACCTTC.

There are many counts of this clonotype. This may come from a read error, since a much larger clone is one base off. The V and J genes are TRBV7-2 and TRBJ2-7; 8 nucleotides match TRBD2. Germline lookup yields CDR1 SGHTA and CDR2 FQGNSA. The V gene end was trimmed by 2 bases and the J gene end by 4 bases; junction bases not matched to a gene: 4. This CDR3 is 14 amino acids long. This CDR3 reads CASSLSGGVYEQYF. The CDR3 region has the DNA TGTGCCAGCAGCTTATCCGGGGGGGTGTACGAGCAGTACTTC.

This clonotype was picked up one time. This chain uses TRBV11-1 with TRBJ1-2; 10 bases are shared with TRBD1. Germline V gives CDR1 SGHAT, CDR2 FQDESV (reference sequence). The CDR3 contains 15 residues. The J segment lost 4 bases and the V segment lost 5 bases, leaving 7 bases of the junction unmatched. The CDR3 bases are TGTGCCAGCAGCCGGGACAGGGGCAGAGGCTATGGCTACACCTTC. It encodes CASSRDRGRGYGYTF.

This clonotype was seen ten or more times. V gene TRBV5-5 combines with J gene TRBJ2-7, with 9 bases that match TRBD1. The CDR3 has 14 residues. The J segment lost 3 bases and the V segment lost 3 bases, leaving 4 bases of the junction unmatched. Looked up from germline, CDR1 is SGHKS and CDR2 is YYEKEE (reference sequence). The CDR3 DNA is TGTGCCAGCAGCTGGGGACAGGGTCTCTACGAGCAGTACTTC. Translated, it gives CASSWGQGLYEQYF.

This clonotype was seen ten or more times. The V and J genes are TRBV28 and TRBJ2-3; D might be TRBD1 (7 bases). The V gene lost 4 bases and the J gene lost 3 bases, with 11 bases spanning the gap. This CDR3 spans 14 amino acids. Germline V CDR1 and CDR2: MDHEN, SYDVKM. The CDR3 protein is CASSSRGRTDTQYF. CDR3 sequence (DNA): TGTGCCAGCAGTTCCAGGGGGAGGACAGATACGCAGTATTTT.

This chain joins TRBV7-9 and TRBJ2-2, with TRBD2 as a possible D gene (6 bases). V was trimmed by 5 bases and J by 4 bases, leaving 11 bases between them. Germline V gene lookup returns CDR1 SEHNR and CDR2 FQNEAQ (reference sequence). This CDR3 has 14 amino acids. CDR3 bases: TGTGCCAGCAGCCCACAGACTAGCACCGGGGAGCTGTTTTTT. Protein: CASSPQTSTGELFF. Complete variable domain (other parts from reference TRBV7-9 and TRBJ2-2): DTGVSQNPRHKITKRGQNVTFRCDPISEHNRLYWYRQTLGQGPEFLTYFQNEAQLEKSRLLSDRFSAERPKGSFSTLEIQRTEQGDSAMYLCASSPQTSTGELFFGEGSRLTVL.

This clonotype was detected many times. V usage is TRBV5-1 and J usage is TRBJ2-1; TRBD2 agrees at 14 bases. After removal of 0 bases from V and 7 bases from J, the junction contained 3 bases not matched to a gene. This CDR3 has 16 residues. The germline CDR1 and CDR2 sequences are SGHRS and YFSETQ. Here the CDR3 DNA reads TGCGCCAGCAGCTTGGGGGGGACTAGCGGGAGTAATGAGCAGTTCTTC. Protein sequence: CASSLGGTSGSNEQFF.

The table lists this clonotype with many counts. The CDR3 bases are TGTGCCAGCACCAAAACCCGGACAGGGACCGGGGATGGCTACACCTTC. This gives the protein CASTKTRTGTGDGYTF. The chain joins TRBV6-5 to TRBJ1-2; 8 bases map to TRBD1. Per the germline V gene, CDR1 is MNHEY and CDR2 is SVGAGI. V was clipped by 7 bases and J by 6 bases; unmatched bases: 16. The CDR3 is 16 residues long.

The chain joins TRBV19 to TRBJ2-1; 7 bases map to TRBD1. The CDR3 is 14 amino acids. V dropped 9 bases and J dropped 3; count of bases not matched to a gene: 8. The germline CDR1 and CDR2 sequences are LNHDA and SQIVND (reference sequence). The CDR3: CASSPGQNYNEQFF. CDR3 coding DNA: TGTGCCAGCTCACCGGGACAGAACTACAATGAGCAGTTCTTC.

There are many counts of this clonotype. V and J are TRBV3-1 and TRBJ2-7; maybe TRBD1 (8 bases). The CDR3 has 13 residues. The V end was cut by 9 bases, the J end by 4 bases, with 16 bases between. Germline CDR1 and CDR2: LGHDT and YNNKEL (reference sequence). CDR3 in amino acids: CASRAGQAYEQYF. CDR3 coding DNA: TGTGCCAGTAGAGCGGGACAGGCTTACGAGCAGTACTTC.

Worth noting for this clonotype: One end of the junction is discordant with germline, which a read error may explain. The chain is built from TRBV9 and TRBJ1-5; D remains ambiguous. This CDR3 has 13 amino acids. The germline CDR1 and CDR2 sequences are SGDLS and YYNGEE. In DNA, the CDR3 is TGTGCCAGCAGCGGGGATAGCAATCGGCCCCAGCATTTT. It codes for CASSGDSNRPQHF.

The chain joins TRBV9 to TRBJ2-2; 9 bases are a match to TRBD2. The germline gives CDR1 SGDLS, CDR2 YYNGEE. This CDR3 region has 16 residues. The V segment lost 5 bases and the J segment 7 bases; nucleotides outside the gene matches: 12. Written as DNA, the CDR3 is TGTGCCAGCAGTGAAGTTGGTAGCGGGGGCGGCGGGGAGCTGTTTTTT. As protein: CASSEVGSGGGGELFF. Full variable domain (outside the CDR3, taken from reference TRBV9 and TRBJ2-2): DSGVTQTPKHLITATGQRVTLRCSPRSGDLSVYWYQQSLDQGLQFLIQYYNGEERAKGNILERFSAQQFPDLHSELNLSSLELGDSALYFCASSEVGSGGGGELFFGEGSRLTVL.

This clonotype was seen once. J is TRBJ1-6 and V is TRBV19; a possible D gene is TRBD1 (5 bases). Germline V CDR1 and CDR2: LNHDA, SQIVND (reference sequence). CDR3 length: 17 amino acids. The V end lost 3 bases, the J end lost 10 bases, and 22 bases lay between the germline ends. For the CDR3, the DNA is TGTGCCAGTAGTATCCCGGCCAGCGGGGCTTTCCGATCACCCCTCCACTTT. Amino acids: CASSIPASGAFRSPLHF.

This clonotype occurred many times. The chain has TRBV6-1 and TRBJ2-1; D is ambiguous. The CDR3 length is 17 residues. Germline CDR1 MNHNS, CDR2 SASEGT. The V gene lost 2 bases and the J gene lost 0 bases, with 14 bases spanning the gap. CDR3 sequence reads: CASSERLWDSSYNEQFF. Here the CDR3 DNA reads TGTGCCAGCAGTGAACGCTTATGGGATTCCTCCTACAATGAGCAGTTCTTC.

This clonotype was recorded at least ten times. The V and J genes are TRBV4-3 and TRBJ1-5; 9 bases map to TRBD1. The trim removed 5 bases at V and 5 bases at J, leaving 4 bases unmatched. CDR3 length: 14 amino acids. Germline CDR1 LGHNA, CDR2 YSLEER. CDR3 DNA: TGCGCCAGCAGCTATGACAGGGGGGATCAGCCCCAGCATTTT. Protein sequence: CASSYDRGDQPQHF.

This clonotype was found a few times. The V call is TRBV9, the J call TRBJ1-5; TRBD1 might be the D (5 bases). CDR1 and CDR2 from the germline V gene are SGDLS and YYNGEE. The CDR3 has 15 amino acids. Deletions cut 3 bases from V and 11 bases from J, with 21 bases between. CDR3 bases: TGTGCCAGCAGCGGTAGCGGGGGGGGGAAAGAGACCCAGCATTTT. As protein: CASSGSGGGKETQHF.

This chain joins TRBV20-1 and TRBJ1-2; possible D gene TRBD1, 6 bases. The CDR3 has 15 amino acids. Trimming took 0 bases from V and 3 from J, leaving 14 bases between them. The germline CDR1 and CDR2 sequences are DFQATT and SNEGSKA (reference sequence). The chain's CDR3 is CSARDLAGHYYGYTF. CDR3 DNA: TGCAGTGCTAGAGATCTAGCGGGACATTACTATGGCTACACCTTC.

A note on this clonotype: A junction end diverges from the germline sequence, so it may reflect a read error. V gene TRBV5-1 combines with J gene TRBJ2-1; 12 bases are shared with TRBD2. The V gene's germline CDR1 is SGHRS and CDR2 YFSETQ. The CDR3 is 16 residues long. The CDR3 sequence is CASSLTGTSGYKEQFF. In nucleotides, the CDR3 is TGCGCCAGCAGTTTAACCGGGACTAGCGGGTACAAGGAGCAGTTCTTC.

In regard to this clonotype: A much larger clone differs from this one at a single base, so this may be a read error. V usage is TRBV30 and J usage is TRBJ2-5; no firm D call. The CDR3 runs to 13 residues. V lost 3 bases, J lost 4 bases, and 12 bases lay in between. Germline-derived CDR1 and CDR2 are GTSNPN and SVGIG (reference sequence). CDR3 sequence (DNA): TGTGCCTGGAGGATTAGCAGGACAGAGACCCAGTACTTC. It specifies CAWRISRTETQYF.